These 12 T cell receptor beta chains came from one sample sequenced in a study of blood T cell repertoires in COVID-19. Sequencing used immunoSEQ multiplex PCR; TCRdb keeps in-frame clones, though not all of them. The data hold 110,000 or so clones, with approximately 80% observed a single time. Sequencing was done on a sample of peripheral blood. Receptors originate from an elderly man with acute or convalescent COVID-19.

This clone was seen a single time. This sequence joins TRBV5-6 and TRBJ1-4; D call uncertain. The CDR3 sequence is 14 residues long. Trimming took off 0 bases at V and 7 bases at J, with 10 bases between the two ends. Germline assignment: CDR1 SGHDT and CDR2 YYEEEE. This chain's CDR3 is CASSLGVRSEKLFF. CDR3 bases: TGTGCCAGCAGCTTGGGGGTAAGGAGTGAAAAACTGTTTTTT.

This clone was seen once. This chain connects TRBV28 to TRBJ1-1; TRBD1 matches at 8 bases. In germline, CDR1 is MDHEN, CDR2 SYDVKM. The CDR3 is 16 residues long. The V gene end was trimmed by 5 bases and the J gene end by 3 bases; junction bases not matched to a gene: 11. CDR3 residues: CASSGAPGGGDTEAFF. CDR3 nucleotides: TGTGCCAGCAGTGGAGCCCCAGGGGGCGGGGACACTGAAGCTTTCTTT.

J is TRBJ1-2 and V is TRBV6-1; D call uncertain. Per germline, CDR1 MNHNS and CDR2 SASEGT. Trimming took off 2 bases at V and 4 bases at J, with 5 bases between the two ends. The length of the CDR3 is 12 residues. CDR3: CASSETTYGYTF. Here the CDR3 DNA reads TGTGCCAGCAGTGAAACAACCTATGGCTACACCTTC.

This clone was recorded only once. This chain connects TRBV6-5 to TRBJ1-4; D uncertain. Germline CDR1 MNHEY, CDR2 SVGAGI. The CDR3 contains 16 residues. Trimming pared 0 bases from V and 2 bases from J, leaving 10 bases between. The CDR3 DNA reads as TGTGCCAGCAGTTACTCGACCGGGGATACTAATGAAAAACTGTTTTTT. It specifies CASSYSTGDTNEKLFF.

The chain links TRBV28 to TRBJ1-4; no reliable D call. Trimming stripped 6 bases from V and 5 bases from J, with 16 bases between. The CDR3 runs to 15 residues. CDR1 and CDR2 (germline): MDHEN, SYDVKM. The CDR3 nucleotides read TGTGCCAGCAGGGTGCAGGATTTCTCGAATGAAAAACTGTTTTTT. It codes for CASRVQDFSNEKLFF.

A few counts support this clone. The CDR3 DNA is TGTGCCAGTAGTCGGGACAGCGCCAATCAGCCCCAGCATTTT. This translates into CASSRDSANQPQHF. V is TRBV19 and J is TRBJ1-5; 7 bases match TRBD1. With V trimmed by 5 bases and J by 3 bases, 4 bases remained unmatched. Per germline, CDR1 LNHDA and CDR2 SQIVND (reference sequence). This CDR3 has 14 residues. Full variable domain (missing parts from reference TRBV19 and TRBJ1-5): DGGITQSPKYLFRKEGQNVTLSCEQNLNHDAMYWYRQDPGQGLRLIYYSQIVNDFQKGDIAEGYSVSREKKESFPLTVTSAQKNPTAFYLCASSRDSANQPQHFGDGTRLSIL.

The chain is built from TRBV7-9 and TRBJ2-7; 7 nucleotides match TRBD2. Germline-derived CDR1 and CDR2 are SEHNR and FQNEAQ (reference sequence). With 10 bases clipped from V and 6 bases from J, the junction kept 3 bases outside the gene matches. The CDR3 length is 10 residues. Written as DNA, the CDR3 is TGTGCCACGGGGGAGGGCGAGCAGTACTTC. It translates to CATGEGEQYF.

This clone appeared a few times. The chain recombines TRBV18 with TRBJ1-2, with 9 bases matching TRBD1. CDR1 and CDR2 from the germline V gene are KGHSH and LQKENI. This CDR3 spans 16 amino acids. Losses at the gene ends were 6 bases for V and 4 bases for J; bases not matched to a gene: 12. CDR3 protein: CASSLKTGTGPYGYTF. CDR3 nucleotide sequence: TGTGCCAGCTCGCTTAAAACCGGGACAGGGCCCTATGGCTACACCTTC.

This sequence joins TRBV24-1 and TRBJ2-2, with 7 bases that match TRBD1. With 9 bases clipped from V and 3 bases from J, the junction kept 9 bases outside the gene matches. Germline values: CDR1 KGHDR, CDR2 SFDVKD. This CDR3 contains 15 residues. The CDR3 sequence: CATAEGTGDTGELFF. Here the CDR3 DNA reads TGTGCCACCGCAGAGGGAACAGGGGACACCGGGGAGCTGTTTTTT.

The V and J genes are TRBV28 and TRBJ1-1; D is ambiguous. V lost 4 bases, J lost 1 base, and 19 bases lay in between. The CDR3 consists of 17 residues. The germline V gene has CDR1 MDHEN and CDR2 SYDVKM. The CDR3 sequence: CASSSPSLTFQNTEAFF. The CDR3 DNA reads as TGTGCCAGCAGTTCCCCCTCCCTTACATTTCAGAACACTGAAGCTTTCTTT.

The rearrangement links TRBV3-1 (or the pseudogene TRBV3-2) to TRBJ2-2; 7 bases agree with TRBD2. Looked up from germline, CDR1 is LGHDT and CDR2 is YNNKEL (reference sequence). The V and J ends lost 3 bases and 7 bases, in that order; junction bases with no gene match: 11. This CDR3 region has 16 residues. CDR3 residues: CASSQNSGTIHGELFF. CDR3 nucleotide sequence: TGTGCCAGCAGCCAGAATTCCGGGACTATTCACGGGGAGCTGTTTTTT.

The chain joins TRBV5-1 to TRBJ2-5, with D perhaps matching TRBD2 (7 bases). The CDR3 length is 15 residues. Per germline, CDR1 SGHRS and CDR2 YFSETQ. V gave up 5 bases and J gave up 3 bases, with 17 bases separating them. The CDR3 coding sequence is TGCGCCAGCAGTCTGGCCGGGGGGCACAAAGAGACCCAGTACTTC. It specifies CASSLAGGHKETQYF.